The source of this T cell receptor beta chain is a study of blood T cell repertoires in COVID-19. Across the study: In each case, the material was cDNA or gDNA derived from T cells, B-cell-depleted T cells, or PBMCs.

This CDR3 has 13 amino acids. V shed 5 bases and J 6 bases; nucleotides not matched to a gene: 9. CDR1 and CDR2 from the germline V gene are SQVTM and ANQGSEA. Method: immunoSEQ multiplex PCR; TCRdb's copy keeps in-frame clones and lacks some. The sample consists of around 150,000 clones, more than 60% of them appearing once. A single count supports this clone. What was sequenced was peripheral blood. The V and J genes are TRBV29-1 and TRBJ1-2, with 7 bases that match TRBD1. The TCR comes from a woman aged 50 to 60 with active or convalescent COVID-19. DNA of the CDR3: TGCAGCGTTCAGATCGTAGGGGGCAATGGCTACACCTTC. The encoded protein is CSVQIVGGNGYTF.